This T cell receptor beta chain was observed in a study of blood T cell repertoires in COVID-19. Authors' data handling: Reference gene primers were amplified, and this amplification served to estimate nucleated cell counts. The protocol was immunoSEQ multiplex PCR, while the TCRdb copy is restricted to in-frame clones and leaves out a portion. For V, J and clone size, that table is used; D and trimming come from the DNA. The sample shows around 160,000 clones, approximately 85% of them seen only once. Trimming removed 6 bases at V and 10 bases at J, with 14 bases between. The CDR3 sequence is 12 residues long. Germline values: CDR1 KGHDR, CDR2 SFDVKD. Patients at the Seattle site were enrolled during active infection and followed longitudinally.

Sequencing was done on a sample of peripheral blood. This chain connects TRBV24-1 to TRBJ1-2; D remains unclear. This clonotype was sampled from a woman aged 60-75 years with COVID-19, enrolled during active disease. CDR3 in amino acids: CATSSAGGTYTF. The CDR3 bases are TGTGCCACCAGTAGTGCTGGCGGAACCTACACCTTC.